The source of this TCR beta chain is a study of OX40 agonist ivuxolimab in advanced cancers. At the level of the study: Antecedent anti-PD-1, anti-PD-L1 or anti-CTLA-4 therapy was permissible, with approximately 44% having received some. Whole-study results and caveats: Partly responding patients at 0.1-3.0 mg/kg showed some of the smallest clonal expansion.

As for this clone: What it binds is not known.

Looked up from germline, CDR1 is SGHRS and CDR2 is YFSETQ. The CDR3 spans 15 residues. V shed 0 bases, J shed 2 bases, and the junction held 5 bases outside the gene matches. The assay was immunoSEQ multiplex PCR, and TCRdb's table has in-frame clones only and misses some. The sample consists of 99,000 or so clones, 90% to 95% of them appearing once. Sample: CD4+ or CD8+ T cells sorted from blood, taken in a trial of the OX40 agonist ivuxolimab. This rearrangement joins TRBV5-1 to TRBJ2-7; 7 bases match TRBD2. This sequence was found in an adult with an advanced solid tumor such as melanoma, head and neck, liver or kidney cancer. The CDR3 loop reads CASSLGPGLTYEQYF. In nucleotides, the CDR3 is TGCGCCAGCAGCTTGGGTCCGGGACTAACCTACGAGCAGTACTTC.